The clone carrying this T cell receptor beta chain was counted a single time. Its antigen is currently unknown. This sample was included in a study of CD8 T cells in ankylosing spondylitis. TCRdb re-analysed the 5' RACE reads in MiXCR, keeping a single row per CDR3 protein. Of more than 600,000 distinct CDR3 sequences detected, about 20% appear once; the ten largest clones hold about 20%. General study results and limits: Characteristic of ankylosing spondylitis blood, it appeared, was a TCR beta motif comprising roughly 8 highly homologous variants. In ankylosing spondylitis patients, matched synovial fluid reportedly showed significant enrichment of disease-linked clones.

The sequence came from a male donor with ankylosing spondylitis. Specimen: blood, either unsorted or a sorted T cell fraction (not recorded which).

The CDR3 sequence is CASSPPLGGNEQYF. Here the CDR3 DNA reads TGTGCCAGCAGCCCCCCCCTGGGGGGGAACGAGCAGTACTTC. The V and J genes are TRBV7-8 and TRBJ2-7; 7 bases are a match to TRBD2. The junction had 9 bases not matched to a gene; V was cut back by 5 bases and J by 5 bases. The CDR3 loop spans 14 amino acids. Looked up from germline, CDR1 is SGHVS and CDR2 is FQNEAQ.